One and the same sample provided the 9 T cell receptor beta chains below, sequenced in a study of CD8 T cells in Susac syndrome. Reverse transcription of about 0.5 to 1 ug RNA used random hexamers. TCRdb re-called the immunoSEQ multiplex PCR reads through MiXCR, storing one row per CDR3 protein. The table lists around 50,000 distinct CDR3 sequences, 85% to 95% of them singletons. The sequenced material came from CD8+ T cells from PBMCs. These receptors were obtained from a human donor in good health.

The rearrangement uses TRBV12-5 and TRBJ1-1; a weak D match, TRBD1 (6 bases). The CDR3 covers 16 residues. Trimming removed 1 base at V and 0 bases at J, with 12 bases between. The V gene's germline CDR1 is LGHNT and CDR2 FRNRAP. CDR3 sequence reads: CASGLARGGMNTEAFF. The CDR3 DNA is TGTGCTAGTGGTTTGGCCCGAGGGGGGATGAACACTGAAGCTTTCTTT.

The V gene is TRBV19, the J gene TRBJ2-4; perhaps D is TRBD1 or TRBD2 (5 bases each). Looked up from germline, CDR1 is LNHDA and CDR2 is SQIVND (reference sequence). The CDR3 covers 18 residues. V lost 3 bases to trimming and J lost 0 bases, with 18 bases between them. The CDR3 region has the DNA TGTGCCAGTAGTATTTGGTGGGGAGACAGCCTAGCCAAAAACATTCAGTACTTC. It yields the protein CASSIWWGDSLAKNIQYF.

The rearrangement uses TRBV27 and TRBJ1-1; 8 bases are shared with TRBD1. The length of the CDR3 is 14 residues. V was clipped by 6 bases and J by 0 bases; unmatched bases: 3. Germline values: CDR1 MNHEY, CDR2 SMNVEV (reference sequence). CDR3 residues: CASSGQGMNTEAFF. DNA for the CDR3: TGTGCCAGCAGCGGACAGGGAATGAACACTGAAGCTTTCTTT.

This clonotype was recorded only once. The chain recombines TRBV7-9 with TRBJ2-1; D call uncertain. CDR3 length equals 14 residues. Germline CDR1 and CDR2: SEHNR and FQNEAQ (reference sequence). V lost 1 base to trimming and J lost 10 bases, with 14 bases between them. The CDR3 coding sequence is TGTGCCAGCAGCTTAGGAGGCAGGAGTAACGAGCAGTTCTTC. The encoded protein is CASSLGGRSNEQFF.

The chain employs TRBV12-3 or TRBV12-4 and TRBJ2-5; 11 bases fit TRBD2. Unmatched junction bases numbered 9, after V lost 8 bases and J lost 4 bases. The CDR3 sequence is 15 residues long. The CDR3 DNA follows: TGTGCCAGCCGTCCACTAGCGGGAGTGGGAGAGACCCAGTACTTC. This gives the protein CASRPLAGVGETQYF.

The rearrangement joins TRBV20-1 to TRBJ2-5, with a weak D call TRBD1 (5 bases). Looked up from germline, CDR1 is DFQATT and CDR2 is SNEGSKA (reference sequence). The CDR3 covers 15 residues. Trimming shortened V by 2 bases and J by 2 bases, and 15 bases separated the two germline ends. The DNA for the CDR3 is TGCAGTGCTAGATCCGACAGTACCCCTCAAGAGACCCAGTACTTC. Protein product: CSARSDSTPQETQYF.

The V call is TRBV5-1, the J call TRBJ2-3; D is ambiguous. The CDR3 contains 16 residues. Looked up from germline, CDR1 is SGHRS and CDR2 is YFSETQ. Trimming removed 4 bases from V and 5 bases from J, with 20 bases in between. For the CDR3, the DNA is TGCGCCAGCAGCCCCTTTGTGCAGACCTTGGGAGATACGCAGTATTTT. It specifies CASSPFVQTLGDTQYF.

The V call is TRBV30, the J call TRBJ2-5, with 10 bases matching TRBD1. CDR1 GTSNPN and CDR2 SVGIG come from the germline V gene (reference sequence). After removal of 5 bases from V and 0 bases from J, the junction contained 0 bases not matched to a gene. The CDR3 is made up of 13 amino acids. In nucleotides, the CDR3 is TGTGCCTGGGGGACAGGGGACCAAGAGACCCAGTACTTC. This encodes CAWGTGDQETQYF.

V usage is TRBV14 and J usage is TRBJ2-5; the D is unclear. The V and J ends lost 1 base and 4 bases respectively, with 19 bases between them. There are 17 residues in the CDR3. Germline assignment: CDR1 SGHDN and CDR2 FVKESK. The CDR3 here is CASSQGGRRRAGETQYF. The CDR3 coding sequence is TGTGCCAGCAGCCAAGGTGGTCGGCGTCGCGCCGGAGAGACCCAGTACTTC.